Reported below is one T cell receptor beta chain. Its antigen remains undetermined. Base qualities are not provided; no much larger clone lies one nucleotide away. This sample was included in a study of shared clonotypes between healthy human individuals (dated by TCRdb to 2018 to 2020). As for the study more broadly: Three men and a couple of women, aged 18 to 49 years, made up the cohort. Per donor, three plates each were used for CD4 naive and CD4 memory, two for CD8 naive, and one for CD8 memory. Leukapheresis yielded between about 0.94 and 10 billion PBMCs per donor. To increase sequencing depth and limit assay-specific biases, TCR repertoire library preparation and sequencing were carried out by different laboratories using diverse techniques. Blood TCR repertoires of four to six healthy adults were deeply sequenced to estimate repertoire size and the extent of clonotype sharing between individuals.

For the CD8 naive samples, CD45RO-negative cells were positively selected for CCR7, yielding a CD45RA+CCR7+ population from which TemRA cells were excluded. Donors were healthy HIV-negative adults with no recently reported acute infections or vaccinations. Every donor was a Caucasian adult living in Nashville, Tennessee, USA. Blood was obtained by leukapheresis, after which PBMCs were separated by Ficoll-Histopaque density gradient centrifugation and cryopreserved in liquid nitrogen vapor phase. Purity and quantity of every magnetically sorted T cell population were checked by analytical flow cytometry. Genomic DNA was isolated from each sorted fraction and quantified by UV absorbance on a Nanodrop 2000c. TCR CDR3 regions were amplified from genomic DNA by multiplex PCR using the deep immunoSEQ assay. Genomic DNA extracted from each cell subset was distributed evenly over all wells of several immunoSEQ 96-well plates, and each plate served as one replicate. For sorted subsets, approximately 210 ng of genomic DNA, equivalent to 30,000 or so T cell genomes, went into each replicate PCR. Purified libraries were quantified with a Qubit 3.0 fluorometer, sized on a Bioanalyzer 2100, and re-quantified with the KAPA Library Quantification kit. Each immunoSEQ 96-well plate was sequenced on its own single-read 150-cycle Illumina NextSeq 550 flow cell. On the authors' methods: Because the immunoSEQ output included only junctional sequences and no quality scores, the filtering could not be the same as the filtering used for full-length reads. To assign V/J genes and CDR3, sequences were annotated against IMGT germline references using PyIR, a Python wrapper for IgBLAST v1.9. Any read was removed if the V/J assignment was weak (E-value above 1e-6), the CDR3 was missing, or the read contained stop codons, out-of-frame junctions, or ambiguous translated residues. V3J clonotypes were defined as sequences sharing the same inferred V gene, J gene, and CDR3 amino acid sequence. The percentage overlap between two repertoires was calculated by dividing the number of shared unique clonotypes by the size of the smaller repertoire. Richness of each repertoire was evaluated using RTK rarefaction, the Chao1 estimator, and Recon v2.1 estimates of unobserved clonotypes. OLGA was used to compute generation probabilities for all TCRbeta clonotypes that the gDNA method yielded from a handful of donors. Sourced from immuneACCESS, this table was stored by TCRdb with only in-frame sequences that have V and J called. A share of the clones is absent; for the studies checked, an unresolved V gene accounts for under half, and the remainder has no known explanation. V and J calls and clone size follow that table, whereas D and trimming were derived from the DNA. The sample includes about 2.1 million clones, with just over 90% observed a single time. The ten largest clones represent more than 1.5% of the sample.

On the study overall, not on this receptor specifically: Sampling was restricted to blood, and TCR repertoires in tissues likely differ from the TCR repertoires found in blood. Pairwise subsampling led to the expectation that sequencing depth would affect the degree of clonotype sharing among donors. Across a handful of donors, 5% to 6% of naive CD4, roughly 3.3% of naive CD8, around 2.5% of memory CD4, and under 0.45% of memory CD8 clonotypes were shared. The genetic and exposure-history diversity represented was limited by the small number of donors. Rarefaction of sorted-subset datasets indicated incomplete sequencing despite the large sequencing depth. Naive subsets generally had larger estimated clonotype richness than memory subsets did. Higher generation probabilities were observed for clonotypes shared by all four sorted-subset donors than for non-shared clonotypes.

The CDR3 has 15 amino acids, counting the end cysteine and phenylalanine. Just the 45-base CDR3 DNA is kept, in frame starting at base 1. The germline ends are 15 bases apart after V is trimmed by 0 bases and J by 9 bases. The germline V gene yields SGHDN for CDR1 and FVKESK for CDR2. This TCR was sampled from a man younger than 30 in good health. Some clones in this sample may be carry-over from other donors' samples. The rearrangement joined TRBV14 to TRBJ2-1; a tentative D call is TRBD1 (5 bases match). Specimen: naive CD8+ T cells from PBMCs. The cell subset or site label on this specimen signifies: CD45RA+CCR7+. The bases are TGTGCCAGCAGCCAAGAAATAGGGGTTCCGGGTGAGCAGTTCTTC. This translates into CASSQEIGVPGEQFF.